This TCR beta chain was recovered during a study of breast tumors, draining lymph nodes, adjacent tissues. Overall study findings and caveats: Tumor repertoires ranked between lymph nodes and nontumor tissue in diversity, with V and J gene preferences. Luminal-like breast cancer showed significantly higher tumor–nontumor repertoire similarity than basal-like. Most tumor T cells seemingly derive from lymph node, then expand in tumor.

The lymph nodes were axillary draining lymph nodes from breast cancer patients. TCRdb fed the multiplex PCR reads into MiXCR, producing one record per CDR3 protein. The table records approximately 210,000 distinct CDR3 sequences, less than 40% of them present only once. This clonotype was counted many times. Its matching antigen is unknown. The trim removed 5 bases at V and 5 bases at J, leaving 9 bases unmatched. Germline values: CDR1 SGHTA, CDR2 FQGNSA. This CDR3 region has 17 residues. The sequence came from a female donor with breast cancer. Some clones in this sample may be carry-over from other donors' samples. Sequencing input: axillary lymph node tissue. The chain employs TRBV7-2 and TRBJ2-5, with 15 bases aligning to TRBD2. CDR3 protein: CASSPRTSGGGRETQYF. CDR3 DNA sequence: TGTGCCAGCAGCCCTCGGACTAGCGGGGGGGGGAGGGAGACCCAGTACTTC.